This TCR beta chain was observed in a study of naive and memory T cell subsets. A UMI-containing oligonucleotide was joined by 3' ligation to the TCR cDNA template. Cells were not sorted; total RNA input targeted about 1 to 1000 ng. The SP2 primer and nested alpha and beta constant region primers amplified ligated cDNA in four rounds. One entry per CDR3 protein results from TCRdb running MiXCR on the 5' RACE reads. The sample yields more than 60,000 distinct CDR3 sequences, approximately 8% seen once. The CDR3 runs to 15 residues. Trimming pared 1 base from V and 7 bases from J, leaving 16 bases between. Germline values: CDR1 LGHDT, CDR2 YNNKEL (reference sequence). This clonotype was recorded a few times.

This TCR was recovered from a female donor in good health. This rearrangement joins TRBV3-1 to TRBJ2-5; D ambiguous. The CDR3 protein is CASSQGTASKATQYF. DNA of the CDR3: TGTGCCAGCAGCCAAGGGACGGCCTCTAAAGCGACCCAGTACTTC.